These 5 T cell receptor beta chains came from one sample sequenced in a study of response to subunit inactivated influenza vaccine. TCRdb re-derived calls from the RT-PCR reads in MiXCR, one entry per CDR3 protein. Here the sample spans 300,000 to 350,000 distinct CDR3 sequences, 20% to 25% being singletons. Sequences were derived from PBMCs from blood, sampled roughly 20 months after vaccination. These receptors came from a man aged 50-75 years who received an inactivated influenza vaccine.

The chain carries TRBV19 and TRBJ2-3; D tentatively reads TRBD1 or TRBD2 (5 bases each). The CDR3 totals 15 residues. CDR1 is LNHDA and CDR2 is SQIVND in the germline V gene (reference sequence). The germline V and J ends were trimmed by 4 bases and 1 base, with 12 bases remaining between them. DNA for the CDR3: TGTGCCAGTAGTACCGGGACCTCGGGCACAGATACGCAGTATTTT. Translating it yields CASSTGTSGTDTQYF. The full variable domain, rest sourced from reference TRBV19 and TRBJ2-3, is DGGITQSPKYLFRKEGQNVTLSCEQNLNHDAMYWYRQDPGQGLRLIYYSQIVNDFQKGDIAEGYSVSREKKESFPLTVTSAQKNPTAFYLCASSTGTSGTDTQYFGPGTRLTVL.

The chain uses TRBV27 and TRBJ1-5; 9 positions agree with TRBD1. V lost 7 bases and J lost 0; bases outside the gene matches: 4. Germline V CDR1 and CDR2: MNHEY, SMNVEV (reference sequence). The CDR3 consists of 15 residues. As DNA, the CDR3 is TGTGCCAGCAAAACAGGGGGCCTTAGCAATCAGCCCCAGCATTTT. It encodes CASKTGGLSNQPQHF.

This clonotype came up many times. This chain joins TRBV28 and TRBJ1-4; weak D call: TRBD1 (5 bases). The CDR3 consists of 19 residues. Germline-derived CDR1 and CDR2 are MDHEN and SYDVKM. Trimming cost V 5 bases and J 1 base, with 23 bases left between them. The CDR3 is CASSTTWDGRNGTNEKLFF. DNA of the CDR3: TGTGCCAGCAGTACTACCTGGGACGGACGGAATGGAACTAATGAAAAACTGTTTTTT.

This clonotype has a handful of counts. The V gene is TRBV7-9, the J gene TRBJ1-6, with TRBD1 matching 7 bases. Germline CDR1 SEHNR, CDR2 FQNEAQ (reference sequence). This CDR3 region has 14 residues. The trim removed 6 bases at V and 9 bases at J, leaving 8 bases unmatched. CDR3 bases: TGTGCCAGCAGTCGGGACAGACCTCCTTCACCCCTCCACTTT. Protein sequence: CASSRDRPPSPLHF.

Only one count was recorded for this clonotype. The gene calls are TRBV6-1 and TRBJ2-1; TRBD1 is a possible D gene (5 bases). There are 16 residues in the CDR3. Germline loops: CDR1 MNHNS, CDR2 SASEGT. Trimming pared 8 bases from V and 5 bases from J, leaving 22 bases between. CDR3 nucleotides: TGTGCCAGCGGCACGCCTCAGGGTCGGCAACACAATGAGCAGTTCTTC. It encodes CASGTPQGRQHNEQFF.